The 21 T cell receptor beta chains listed next were all sequenced from one sample in a study of beta chain features in type 1 diabetes. The investigators reverse transcribed all of the isolated RNA, so they sequenced expressed TCRB transcripts. Only in-frame clones appear in the TCRdb table, and some are missing; sequencing was by immunoSEQ multiplex PCR. In the table there are about 230,000 clones, 9.6% of which are singletons. Sequencing was carried out using naive CD4+ T cells from blood. These receptors originate from a woman between 18 and 29 years old in good health.

The chain couples TRBV7-3 to TRBJ2-1; 9 bases fit TRBD2. The junction had 4 bases not matched to a gene; V was cut back by 4 bases and J by 3 bases. The CDR3 is 15 residues long. From germline, CDR1 is SGHTA and CDR2 FQGTGA. CDR3 amino acids: CASSSRLAVYNEQFF. Here the CDR3 DNA reads TGTGCCAGCAGCTCCCGACTAGCGGTCTACAATGAGCAGTTCTTC.

The rearrangement links TRBV11-2 to TRBJ2-7, with D possibly TRBD1 on 5 matching bases. The germline V and J ends were trimmed by 5 bases and 2 bases, with 19 bases remaining between them. Germline CDR1 is SGHAT and CDR2 is FQNNGV. The CDR3 consists of 16 residues. As DNA, the CDR3 is TGTGCCAGCAGCGTATTAAGGGGATCGAAACCCTACGAGCAGTACTTC. Protein sequence: CASSVLRGSKPYEQYF.

This clone was picked up a small number of times. V usage is TRBV7-2 and J usage is TRBJ1-3, with unresolved D. The V end lost 5 bases, the J end lost 0 bases, and 8 bases lay between the germline ends. The CDR3 contains 14 residues. CDR1 is SGHTA and CDR2 is FQGNSA in the germline V gene. CDR3 sequence: CASSPFGSGNTIYF. As DNA, the CDR3 is TGTGCCAGCAGCCCCTTCGGCTCTGGAAACACCATATATTTT.

V usage is TRBV18 and J usage is TRBJ2-7, with TRBD2 matching over 13 bases. CDR3 length: 15 amino acids. Unmatched junction bases numbered 6, after V lost 3 bases and J lost 7 bases. CDR1 and CDR2 from the germline V gene are KGHSH and LQKENI. In nucleotides, the CDR3 is TGTGCCAGCTCACCCACTAGCGGGAGGGCCTGGGAGCAGTACTTC. This translates into CASSPTSGRAWEQYF.

This clone was recorded a few times. The chain links TRBV7-9 to TRBJ2-1; 7 nucleotides agree with TRBD2. Trimming removed 4 bases from V and 0 bases from J; junction bases left unmatched: 15. The CDR3 has 19 amino acids. From germline, CDR1 is SEHNR and CDR2 FQNEAQ (reference sequence). The CDR3 sequence is CASSSRILNAGASYNEQFF. For the CDR3, the DNA is TGTGCCAGCAGCTCGCGGATTCTTAACGCGGGAGCCTCCTACAATGAGCAGTTCTTC.

The table lists this clone with a few counts. The chain carries TRBV9 and TRBJ2-1; D perhaps matches TRBD2 (6 bases). Germline loops: CDR1 SGDLS, CDR2 YYNGEE. The CDR3 has 14 amino acids. The germline V and J ends were trimmed by 4 bases and 4 bases, with 12 bases remaining between them. DNA of the CDR3: TGTGCCAGCAGCTTAACGGGACTGTACAATGAGCAGTTCTTC. Protein product: CASSLTGLYNEQFF.

The chain has TRBV6-1 and TRBJ1-2; a possible D gene is TRBD1 (6 bases). From germline, CDR1 is MNHNS and CDR2 SASEGT. V was trimmed by 2 bases and J by 8 bases, leaving 18 bases between them. CDR3 length: 15 amino acids. This CDR3 is CASSESDRRWEGYTF. The CDR3 DNA sequence: TGTGCCAGCAGTGAATCAGACAGGCGGTGGGAGGGCTACACCTTC.

The chain employs TRBV9 and TRBJ2-7; 9 bases fit TRBD2. The CDR3 is 14 amino acids. Germline CDR1 is SGDLS and CDR2 is YYNGEE. V dropped 3 bases and J dropped 4; count of bases not matched to a gene: 5. Here the CDR3 DNA reads TGTGCCAGCAGCGCCGCGGGAGGGGGTTACGAGCAGTACTTC. It yields the protein CASSAAGGGYEQYF.

The chain carries TRBV6-1 and TRBJ2-3, with D unclear. This CDR3 is built from 11 residues. The germline V gene has CDR1 MNHNS and CDR2 SASEGT. The V gene lost 4 bases and the J gene lost 7 bases, with 6 bases spanning the gap. As DNA, the CDR3 is TGTGCCAGCAGTGGTTTAAATACGCAGTATTTT. Residues: CASSGLNTQYF.

In its sample, this clone was seen a few times. CDR3 nucleotides: TGTGCCAGCAGTGATCGAGGGGGCCTTTCCGGGGAGCTGTTTTTT. Its protein product is CASSDRGGLSGELFF. The rearrangement uses TRBV2 and TRBJ2-2, with 7 bases fitting TRBD1. The CDR3 consists of 15 residues. V gave up 3 bases and J gave up 6 bases; unmatched junction bases: 7. Germline V gives CDR1 SNHLY, CDR2 FYNNEI.

The chain links TRBV14 to TRBJ1-4; no definite D call. The CDR3 extends over 15 amino acids. V was pared by 0 bases and J by 5 bases, with 10 bases between. Germline assignment: CDR1 SGHDN and CDR2 FVKESK. The CDR3 DNA is TGTGCCAGCAGCCAAGACTACCGAGAAAATGAAAAACTGTTTTTT. It specifies CASSQDYRENEKLFF.

V and J are TRBV30 and TRBJ1-6, with 8 bases that match TRBD1. The V segment lost 2 bases and the J segment 14 bases; nucleotides outside the gene matches: 8. The CDR3 runs to 13 residues. Germline V gives CDR1 GTSNPN, CDR2 SVGIG (reference sequence). The chain's CDR3 is CAWSKGQGLALHF. The CDR3 nucleotides read TGTGCCTGGAGTAAAGGACAGGGTTTAGCCCTCCACTTT. Using reference TRBV30 and TRBJ1-6 for the parts outside the CDR3, the full variable domain is SQTIHQWPATLVQPVGSPLSLECTVEGTSNPNLYWYRQAAGRGLQLLFYSVGIGQISSEVPQNLSASRPQDRQFILSSKKLLLSDSGFYLCAWSKGQGLALHFGNGTRLTVT.

The CDR3 coding sequence is TGTGCCAGCAGCCCCACGAGACAGGGGTGGACCGGGGAGCTGTTTTTT. It encodes CASSPTRQGWTGELFF. V usage is TRBV25-1 and J usage is TRBJ2-2; TRBD1 matches at 8 bases. Germline CDR1 reads MGHDK; CDR2 reads SYGVNS. CDR3 length: 16 residues. Unmatched junction bases numbered 11, after V lost 6 bases and J lost 5 bases. The full variable domain, with the rest looked up from reference TRBV25-1 and TRBJ2-2, is EADIYQTPRYLVIGTGKKITLECSQTMGHDKMYWYQQDPGMELHLIHYSYGVNSTEKGDLSSESTVSRIRTEHFPLTLESARPSHTSQYLCASSPTRQGWTGELFFGEGSRLTVL.

This clone appeared a single time. V gene TRBV6-1 combines with J gene TRBJ1-2, with TRBD1 identical over 7 bases. CDR1 and CDR2 (germline): MNHNS, SASEGT. The CDR3 is 11 amino acids. The ends lost 8 bases at V and 8 bases at J; junction bases unmatched: 5. CDR3 sequence (DNA): TGTGCCAGCCGAAGGACAGGCGGCTACACCTTC. This codes for CASRRTGGYTF.

This clone was found many times. The J gene is TRBJ2-1, the V gene TRBV15, with TRBD2 identical over 7 bases. The V segment lost 1 base and the J segment 6 bases; nucleotides outside the gene matches: 6. This CDR3 has 15 residues. Per the germline V gene, CDR1 is LNHNV and CDR2 is YYDKDF (reference sequence). CDR3 sequence: CATSRARREGNEQFF. CDR3 DNA sequence: TGTGCCACCAGCAGAGCCCGGAGGGAGGGCAATGAGCAGTTCTTC.

There are a few counts of this clone. The chain combines TRBV4-1 with TRBJ2-1, with TRBD2 matching 14 bases. Germline CDR1 is MGHRA and CDR2 is YSYEKL. There are 15 residues in the CDR3. Trimming removed 3 bases from V and 7 bases from J; junction bases left unmatched: 2. CDR3 amino acids: CASSQGLAGVNEQFF. CDR3 DNA sequence: TGCGCCAGCAGCCAGGGACTAGCGGGGGTGAATGAGCAGTTCTTC.

This clone was detected only a few times. The chain links TRBV9 to TRBJ1-1; D unclear. V lost 0 bases and J 5 bases, leaving 14 bases between the germline ends. Looked up from germline, CDR1 is SGDLS and CDR2 is YYNGEE. The CDR3 consists of 15 residues. The CDR3: CASSVDYGSGTEAFF. The CDR3 bases are TGTGCCAGCAGCGTAGATTACGGGTCGGGGACTGAAGCTTTCTTT.

Many counts were recorded for this clone. The chain couples TRBV7-9 to TRBJ2-1; TRBD1 matches at 7 bases. Germline lookup yields CDR1 SEHNR and CDR2 FQNEAQ (reference sequence). The CDR3 has 15 amino acids. The junction had 8 bases not matched to a gene; V was cut back by 4 bases and J by 5 bases. CDR3 in DNA: TGTGCCAGCAGCTCACAGGGGAGTGGGGACAATGAGCAGTTCTTC. The encoded protein is CASSSQGSGDNEQFF.

This chain joins TRBV7-3 and TRBJ1-2, with 9 bases aligning to TRBD1. Trimming took 4 bases from V and 4 from J; bases not matched to a gene: 1. CDR1 and CDR2 from the germline V gene are SGHTA and FQGTGA. CDR3 length: 13 amino acids. CDR3 loop: CASSSTGGYGYTF. The CDR3 coding sequence is TGTGCCAGCAGCTCGACAGGGGGCTATGGCTACACCTTC. The whole variable domain, filled in from reference TRBV7-3 and TRBJ1-2, reads GAGVSQTPSNKVTEKGKYVELRCDPISGHTALYWYRQSLGQGPEFLIYFQGTGAADDSGLPNDRFFAVRPEGSVSTLKIQRTERGDSAVYLCASSSTGGYGYTFGSGTRLTVV.

Only a few counts were recorded for this clone. The chain is built from TRBV18 and TRBJ2-1, with TRBD2 matching over 14 bases. Germline values: CDR1 KGHSH, CDR2 LQKENI. This CDR3 region has 17 residues. After removal of 1 base from V and 4 bases from J, the junction contained 3 bases not matched to a gene. The CDR3 DNA sequence: TGTGCCAGCTCACCACGACTAGCGGGAGGGTCGTACAATGAGCAGTTCTTC. Translation: CASSPRLAGGSYNEQFF.

This clone was found a few times. J is TRBJ1-2 and V is TRBV6-6; a weak D match, TRBD1 (6 bases). Germline V gene sequence: CDR1 MNHNY, CDR2 SVGAGI (reference sequence). The V and J ends lost 1 base and 6 bases respectively, with 12 bases between them. This CDR3 is 14 amino acids long. The CDR3 DNA sequence: TGTGCCAGCAGTTACTGGGAGGGGGGGGATGGCTACACCTTC. Translation gives CASSYWEGGDGYTF.